The rows below give T cell receptor beta chains drawn from one sample of a study of blood T cell repertoires in COVID-19. Profiling relied on immunoSEQ multiplex PCR, and the TCRdb table lists in-frame clones only, not all of them. The profile shows 280,000 or so clones, approximately 88% of them singletons. The sequenced material came from peripheral blood. The receptor source for this set is a woman aged 25 to 39 who had recovered from COVID-19. Each CDR3 is given with its conserved first and last residue. A D gene is named only where the DNA matches it firmly. A row's size may be missing; if present it is once, few, many or a size class.

D gene,J gene,CDR3 length,clone size,V gene,CDR3 protein,CDR3 DNA
NA,TRBJ2-7,14,once,TRBV5-1,CASSLGSAESEQYF,TGCGCCAGCAGCTTGGGGTCGGCGGAGAGCGAGCAGTACTTC
NA,TRBJ2-7,16,once,TRBV5-5,CASSLRAGASSYEQYF,TGTGCCAGCAGCCTGAGGGCGGGGGCGAGCTCCTACGAGCAGTACTTC
NA,TRBJ2-5,14,NA,TRBV6-1,CASSEGWATGTQYF,TGTGCCAGCAGTGAAGGGTGGGCCACCGGGACCCAGTACTTC
TRBD1,TRBJ1-2,15,NA,TRBV6-2/TRBV6-3,CASSGTGGVPRGYTF,TGTGCCAGCAGTGGGACAGGGGGGGTTCCGCGCGGCTACACCTTC
TRBD2,TRBJ2-3,18,NA,TRBV9,CASSVATTSGGATDTQYF,TGTGCCAGCAGCGTAGCTACGACTAGCGGGGGGGCAACAGATACGCAGTATTTT
TRBD1,TRBJ1-1,15,NA,TRBV9,CASSVSGTGDTEAFF,TGTGCCAGCAGCGTTTCCGGGACAGGGGACACTGAAGCTTTCTTT
NA,TRBJ2-1,14,NA,TRBV2,CASIRDIRYNEQFF,TGTGCCAGCATTCGGGATATCAGGTACAATGAGCAGTTCTTC
TRBD1,TRBJ2-7,15,NA,TRBV11-2,CASSLEDREFYGQYF,TGTGCCAGCAGCTTAGAGGACAGGGAATTCTATGGGCAGTACTTC
TRBD2,TRBJ2-1,15,NA,TRBV7-9,CASGDRASGFNEQFF,TGTGCCAGCGGGGACCGGGCTAGCGGGTTCAATGAGCAGTTCTTC
NA,TRBJ1-1,12,NA,TRBV28,CASTLGGAEAFF,TGTGCCAGCACCCTGGGAGGGGCTGAAGCTTTCTTT
TRBD1,TRBJ2-1,17,few,TRBV19,CASSRRQGASSYNEQFF,TGTGCCAGTAGCCGTCGACAGGGGGCGAGCTCCTACAATGAGCAGTTCTTC
NA,TRBJ2-7,13,NA,TRBV15,CATSRGASYEQYF,TGTGCCACCAGCAGAGGGGCGAGCTACGAGCAGTACTTC
NA,TRBJ2-1,12,NA,TRBV19,CASRNQGVPPFF,TGTGCCAGTAGGAACCAGGGTGTCCCACCGTTCTTC
TRBD1,TRBJ2-1,18,NA,TRBV5-1,CASSLAYSGTGVYNEQFF,TGCGCCAGCAGCTTGGCCTACTCCGGGACAGGTGTCTACAATGAGCAGTTCTTC
NA,TRBJ2-5,13,NA,TRBV15,CATSRGKGETQYF,TGTGCCACCAGCAGGGGGAAGGGGGAGACCCAGTACTTC
TRBD1,TRBJ2-7,16,NA,TRBV4-2,CASSQEWSQGAYEQYF,TGTGCCAGCAGCCAAGAATGGTCACAGGGGGCTTACGAGCAGTACTTC
TRBD1,TRBJ1-1,14,once,TRBV20-1,CSASVDRVNTEAFF,TGCAGTGCTAGTGTGGACAGGGTGAACACTGAAGCTTTCTTT
NA,TRBJ2-7,16,NA,TRBV10-3,CAISDILTGATYEQYF,TGTGCCATCAGTGATATTTTAACTGGTGCGACCTACGAGCAGTACTTC
TRBD1,TRBJ2-7,16,NA,TRBV30,CAWSTRQGTPSYEQYF,TGTGCCTGGAGTACACGACAGGGAACTCCCTCCTACGAGCAGTACTTC
NA,TRBJ1-5,14,NA,TRBV3-1/TRBV3-2,CASSHRVGNQPQHF,TGTGCCAGCAGCCATCGGGTGGGCAATCAGCCCCAGCATTTT
TRBD1,TRBJ2-3,13,NA,TRBV6-5,CASSSGQADTQYF,TGTGCCAGCAGTTCCGGACAGGCAGATACGCAGTATTTT
TRBD1,TRBJ2-5,15,NA,TRBV7-9,CASSRDRGHRETQYF,TGTGCCAGCAGCCGCGACAGGGGGCACCGGGAGACCCAGTACTTC
TRBD2,TRBJ2-1,15,NA,TRBV7-2,CASNKRGPSYNEQFF,TGTGCCAGCAACAAGCGGGGGCCCTCCTACAATGAGCAGTTCTTC
TRBD1,TRBJ2-7,16,NA,TRBV27,CASSLFLSGQGGEQYF,TGTGCCAGCAGTTTATTCCTTTCGGGACAGGGGGGCGAGCAGTACTTC
NA,TRBJ2-7,14,NA,TRBV28,CASKSTGIAYEQYF,TGTGCCAGCAAGTCAACAGGTATAGCCTACGAGCAGTACTTC
NA,TRBJ1-6,14,NA,TRBV6-6,CASSYGAGNSPLHF,TGTGCCAGCAGTTACGGGGCAGGGAATTCACCCCTCCACTTT